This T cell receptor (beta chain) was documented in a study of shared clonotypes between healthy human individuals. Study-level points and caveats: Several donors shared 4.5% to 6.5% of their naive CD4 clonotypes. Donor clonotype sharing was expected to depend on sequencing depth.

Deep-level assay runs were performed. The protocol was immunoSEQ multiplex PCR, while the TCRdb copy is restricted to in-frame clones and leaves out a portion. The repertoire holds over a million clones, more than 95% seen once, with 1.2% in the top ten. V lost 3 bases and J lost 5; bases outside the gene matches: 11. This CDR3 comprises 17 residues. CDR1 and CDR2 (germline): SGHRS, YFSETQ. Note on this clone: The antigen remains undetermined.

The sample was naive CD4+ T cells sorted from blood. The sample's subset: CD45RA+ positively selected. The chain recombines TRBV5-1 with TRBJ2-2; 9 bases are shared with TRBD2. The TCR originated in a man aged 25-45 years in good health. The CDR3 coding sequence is TGCGCCAGCAGCTACTTTTCCGGGACTAGCCGTACCGGGGAGCTGTTTTTT. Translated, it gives CASSYFSGTSRTGELFF. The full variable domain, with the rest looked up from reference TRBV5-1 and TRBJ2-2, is KAGVTQTPRYLIKTRGQQVTLSCSPISGHRSVSWYQQTPGQGLQFLFEYFSETQRNKGNFPGRFSGRQFSNSRSEMNVSTLELGDSALYLCASSYFSGTSRTGELFFGEGSRLTVL.